This T cell receptor (beta chain) was sequenced in a study of cytomegalovirus exposure and HLA in healthy donors. Study conclusions and caveats: Previously analyzed data showed that most TCR beta V segments were productive at a frequency of about 90% or about 30%. In the analysis, some V segments, TRBV6-2 and TRBV6-3 included, were excluded as indistinguishable. A later analysis reportedly identified an Asian-associated ancestry cluster as carrying fewer N-insertions than the roughly 720-donor mean.

The study ran its PCR with 60 Vbeta and 13 Jbeta primers. Sequencing was performed with immunoSEQ multiplex PCR; in TCRdb, only in-frame clones are kept and a portion is missing. The data contain over 110,000 clones, around 78% of them singletons. Concerning this clone: As yet, its antigen is unknown.

The CDR3 spans 14 residues. Germline-derived CDR1 and CDR2 are SGHRS and YFSETQ. J gave up 5 bases and V 2 bases, and 4 bases lay outside the gene matches. The sample comprised PBMCs. The sequence came from a woman between 35 and 50 years old in good health and CMV-seropositive. This chain connects TRBV5-1 to TRBJ2-1, with 7 nucleotides matching TRBD2. CDR3 DNA: TGCGCCAGCAGCTTCCTGACTAGCAACAATGAGCAGTTCTTC. Amino acids: CASSFLTSNNEQFF. The variable domain in full, with the rest retrieved from reference TRBV5-1 and TRBJ2-1, is KAGVTQTPRYLIKTRGQQVTLSCSPISGHRSVSWYQQTPGQGLQFLFEYFSETQRNKGNFPGRFSGRQFSNSRSEMNVSTLELGDSALYLCASSFLTSNNEQFFGPGTRLTVL.